Sequencing of this T cell receptor (beta chain) was carried out in a study of T cells in Graves' hyperthyroidism and ophthalmopathy. Findings and caveats of the study: Blood samples included most of the expanded thyroid clonotypes exceeding 0.001. Patients with ophthalmopathy were separated from those with stable hyperthyroidism by a 13 V-J model.

Using RNA transcripts as the source, TCR beta CDR3 regions were amplified. TCR CDR3 regions were first amplified by RT-PCR with HTBI primers. One entry per CDR3 protein results from TCRdb running MiXCR on the multiplex PCR reads. The table has about 520,000 distinct CDR3 sequences, around 22% seen once; the top ten hold 11%. Among ophthalmopathy patients, the Clinical Activity Score reached at least 3, the NOSPECS grade reached at least 4, and duration remained under 3 months. Diagnoses used clinical symptoms, serum thyroxine and TRAb, thyroid ultrasound and orbital computed tomography. This clonotype came up many times. As yet, its antigen is unknown. From germline, CDR1 is SEHNR and CDR2 FQNEAQ (reference sequence). With V trimmed by 0 bases and J by 3 bases, 1 base remained unmatched. The CDR3 has 14 amino acids.

The sample taken for sequencing was blood. The sequence was obtained from a woman in her 30s with Graves' ophthalmopathy. The J gene is TRBJ1-2, the V gene TRBV7-9; 7 bases match TRBD1. The CDR3 here is CASSLAGTDYGYTF. DNA of the CDR3: TGTGCCAGCAGCTTAGCGGGGACAGACTATGGCTACACCTTC.